These 24 T cell receptor beta chains came from one sample sequenced in a study of T cells in Graves' hyperthyroidism and ophthalmopathy. What was amplified from RNA transcripts were TCR beta CDR3 regions. During a first-round RT-PCR of the TCR CDR3, the HTBI primer set was used. TCRdb itself ran the multiplex PCR reads through MiXCR, one entry per CDR3 protein. The table includes about 560,000 distinct CDR3 sequences, 15% to 20% detected once. Sequencing used blood. The receptors here all came from a woman aged 18 to 35 with Graves' hyperthyroidism.

This clonotype was detected a few times. The V call is TRBV11-3, the J call TRBJ1-1, with 7 bases matching TRBD1. Looked up from germline, CDR1 is SGHNT and CDR2 is YENEEA. This CDR3 is built from 13 residues. Losses at the gene ends were 5 bases for V and 8 bases for J; bases not matched to a gene: 8. The chain's CDR3 is CASSEGQMREAFF. Written as DNA, the CDR3 is TGTGCCAGCAGCGAGGGACAGATGCGAGAAGCTTTCTTT.

This clonotype has more than one count but fewer than ten. The J gene is TRBJ2-1, the V gene TRBV24-1; D uncertain. Germline CDR1 is KGHDR and CDR2 is SFDVKD. The length of the CDR3 is 17 residues. Trimming left V 3 bases short and J 0 bases short, with 14 bases between. CDR3 in DNA: TGTGCCACCAGTGATGCCAGACGGGTCCTCTCCTACAATGAGCAGTTCTTC. This codes for CATSDARRVLSYNEQFF.

V usage is TRBV2 and J usage is TRBJ2-7, with D possibly TRBD1 on 6 matching bases. V dropped 6 bases and J dropped 0 bases, with 15 bases sitting between them. CDR1 and CDR2 (germline): SNHLY, FYNNEI. This CDR3 has 15 amino acids. CDR3: CASRHRTGISYEQYF. DNA of the CDR3: TGTGCCAGCAGACATCGAACAGGGATCTCCTACGAGCAGTACTTC.

The chain is built from TRBV12-3 or TRBV12-4 and TRBJ2-3; no firm D call. The CDR3 totals 13 residues. The V end was cut by 7 bases, the J end by 2 bases, with 10 bases between. The CDR3 reads CASNADFTDTQYF. For the CDR3, the DNA is TGTGCCAGCAATGCAGACTTCACAGATACGCAGTATTTT.

This clonotype was detected only a few times. The CDR3 DNA follows: TGTGCCAGCGGTAGACTCGGGACAGGGCTCTACGAGCAGTACTTC. It yields the protein CASGRLGTGLYEQYF. V gene TRBV6-2 or TRBV6-3 combines with J gene TRBJ2-7, with TRBD1 identical over 9 bases. Germline CDR1 MNHEY, CDR2 SVGEGT. Trimming cost V 8 bases and J 3 bases; bases outside gene matches: 11. The CDR3 contains 15 residues.

This clonotype was counted between two and nine times. This chain links TRBV12-3 or TRBV12-4 with TRBJ2-3, with 9 bases that match TRBD1. This CDR3 contains 16 residues. J was trimmed by 3 bases and V by 8 bases; bases with no gene match: 12. CDR3 sequence: CASLDRGGARTDTQYF. The CDR3 DNA reads TGTGCCAGCCTAGACAGGGGGGGGGCACGGACAGATACGCAGTATTTT.

The sample holds a few counts of this clonotype. This chain links TRBV20-1 with TRBJ2-1; 9 bases line up with TRBD2. Germline trimming cut 1 base from V and 5 bases from J; bases unmatched to any gene: 12. The germline CDR1 and CDR2 sequences are DFQATT and SNEGSKA (reference sequence). This CDR3 is 17 amino acids long. CDR3 residues: CSARVGLGSSGDNEQFF. CDR3 DNA: TGCAGTGCTAGAGTGGGCCTCGGTTCTAGCGGGGACAATGAGCAGTTCTTC.

This clonotype has only a few counts. The chain links TRBV27 to TRBJ2-5; TRBD2 matches at 10 bases. The ends lost 8 bases at V and 2 bases at J; junction bases unmatched: 8. CDR1 is MNHEY, CDR2 SMNVEV, per germline (reference sequence). This CDR3 has 15 residues. The CDR3 DNA is TGTGCCAGCTTACGGACTAGCGGTTCTCAAGAGACCCAGTACTTC. Its protein product is CASLRTSGSQETQYF.

This clonotype was counted ten times or more. The J gene is TRBJ1-1, the V gene TRBV28; D is unclear. Trimming stripped 8 bases from V and 4 bases from J, with 11 bases between. The germline gives CDR1 MDHEN, CDR2 SYDVKM. The CDR3 is 12 residues long. CDR3 in DNA: TGTGCCAGCTCAACCCCAACCACTGAAGCTTTCTTT. Encoded protein: CASSTPTTEAFF.

This clonotype was found a few times. The V call is TRBV30, the J call TRBJ2-2; D might be TRBD2 (6 bases). Germline V lookup: CDR1 GTSNPN, CDR2 SVGIG (reference sequence). Trimming stripped 5 bases from V and 7 bases from J, with 17 bases between. CDR3 length: 14 amino acids. CDR3 sequence (DNA): TGTGCCTGGTCCGTAGGGAGGACGGTCGGGGAGCTGTTTTTT. Translation: CAWSVGRTVGELFF.

There are many counts of this clonotype. The rearrangement links TRBV20-1 to TRBJ2-1, with D perhaps matching TRBD2 (6 bases). The germline V and J ends were trimmed by 6 bases and 0 bases, with 12 bases remaining between them. Per the germline V gene, CDR1 is DFQATT and CDR2 is SNEGSKA (reference sequence). The CDR3 spans 14 residues. Here the CDR3 reads CSASAGSSYNEQFF. CDR3 nucleotides: TGCAGTGCCTCGGCCGGGAGCTCCTACAATGAGCAGTTCTTC.

This clonotype was seen repeatedly, ten times or more. This chain joins TRBV7-8 and TRBJ2-3; D remains ambiguous. The germline V gene encodes CDR1 SGHVS and CDR2 FQNEAQ. The CDR3 is made up of 17 amino acids. The ends were cut back, 1 base at V and 0 bases at J, with 14 bases in the middle. CDR3 region: CASSLEIGTTSTDTQYF. The DNA of the CDR3 is TGTGCCAGCAGCTTAGAGATCGGCACCACTAGCACAGATACGCAGTATTTT. Drawing the rest from reference TRBV7-8 and TRBJ2-3, the complete variable domain is GAGVSQSPRYKVAKRGQDVALRCDPISGHVSLFWYQQALGQGPEFLTYFQNEAQLDKSGLPSDRFFAERPEGSVSTLKIQRTQQEDSAVYLCASSLEIGTTSTDTQYFGPGTRLTVL.

V and J are TRBV7-2 and TRBJ2-1, with TRBD2 matching 15 bases. The junction had 7 bases not matched to a gene; V was cut back by 4 bases and J by 9 bases. This CDR3 spans 16 amino acids. Germline lookup yields CDR1 SGHTA and CDR2 FQGNSA. The CDR3 nucleotides are TGTGCCAGCAGCTATCGGGGGACTAGCGGGAGGATTGAGCAGTTCTTC. Its translation is CASSYRGTSGRIEQFF.

This clonotype was counted ten times or more. This chain links TRBV30 with TRBJ1-6; D is undetermined. Per the germline V gene, CDR1 is GTSNPN and CDR2 is SVGIG (reference sequence). The CDR3 is 12 amino acids. Trimming removed 2 bases from V and 9 bases from J, with 8 bases in between. The CDR3 here is CAWSLRTSPLHF. CDR3 DNA sequence: TGTGCCTGGAGTTTGCGGACTTCACCCCTCCACTTT.

There are many counts of this clonotype. J is TRBJ1-4 and V is TRBV6-1, with 9 bases lining up with TRBD1. Germline CDR1 MNHNS, CDR2 SASEGT. This CDR3 contains 18 residues. V was clipped by 2 bases and J by 5 bases; unmatched bases: 12. CDR3 region: CASSETGGGLVWNEKLFF. The CDR3 DNA reads as TGTGCCAGCAGTGAAACAGGGGGCGGATTAGTATGGAATGAAAAACTGTTTTTT.

The chain has TRBV4-3 and TRBJ1-2; TRBD1 might be the D (5 bases). Germline V gives CDR1 LGHNA, CDR2 YSLEER. V lost 0 bases and J lost 2, with 10 bases in between. The CDR3 has 15 residues. Here the CDR3 reads CASSQDFEGNYGYTF. The CDR3 bases are TGCGCCAGCAGCCAAGATTTCGAGGGGAACTATGGCTACACCTTC.

The rearrangement joins TRBV25-1 to TRBJ2-1, with D possibly being TRBD2 (5 bases). The germline V gene has CDR1 MGHDK and CDR2 SYGVNS. This CDR3 has 14 residues. Trimming stripped 5 bases from V and 6 bases from J, with 14 bases between. The CDR3 loop reads CASSPRGSFNEQFF. In DNA form, the CDR3 reads TGTGCCAGCAGTCCCCGGGGTAGCTTCAATGAGCAGTTCTTC.

The chain is built from TRBV10-1 and TRBJ2-5; 10 bases are shared with TRBD1. Germline loops: CDR1 WNHNN, CDR2 SYGVQD (reference sequence). The V segment lost 0 bases and the J segment 5 bases; nucleotides outside the gene matches: 3. This CDR3 is built from 15 residues. The CDR3 DNA reads as TGCGCCAGCAGTGAGTCGACAGGGGGCGGGGAGACCCAGTACTTC. Translated: CASSESTGGGETQYF.

This clonotype occurred a few times. J is TRBJ2-7 and V is TRBV6-2 or TRBV6-3, with D possibly being TRBD1 (6 bases). V was pared by 8 bases and J by 2 bases, with 16 bases between. Germline V gene sequence: CDR1 MNHEY, CDR2 SVGEGT. This CDR3 is built from 14 residues. Here the CDR3 DNA reads TGTGCCAGCTCCTTGTGGGGGCCTCCCTACGAGCAGTACTTC. Amino acid sequence: CASSLWGPPYEQYF.

The sample holds many counts of this clonotype. In DNA form, the CDR3 reads TGTGCCAGCAGTCCTCCGGGACTAGCGGGGGATGAGACCCAGTACTTC. Translation: CASSPPGLAGDETQYF. This sequence joins TRBV2 and TRBJ2-5; 14 nucleotides line up with TRBD2. The germline V gene encodes CDR1 SNHLY and CDR2 FYNNEI. The CDR3 totals 16 residues. Trimming removed 5 bases from V and 5 bases from J; junction bases left unmatched: 7. The entire variable domain, with the rest obtained from reference TRBV2 and TRBJ2-5, is as follows: EPEVTQTPSHQVTQMGQEVILRCVPISNHLYFYWYRQILGQKVEFLVSFYNNEISEKSEIFDDQFSVERPDGSNFTLKIRSTKLEDSAMYFCASSPPGLAGDETQYFGPGTRLLVL.

V usage is TRBV18 and J usage is TRBJ1-1; no clear D gene. The CDR3 totals 13 residues. Germline assignment: CDR1 KGHSH and CDR2 LQKENI. Trimming shortened V by 1 base and J by 1 base, and 4 bases separated the two germline ends. The CDR3 bases are TGTGCCAGCTCACCACAACCGAACACTGAAGCTTTCTTT. It translates to CASSPQPNTEAFF.

This clonotype was observed a handful of times. The CDR3 bases are TGTGCCAGCAGAGGAAACAGGCACTCTGGGGCCAACGTCCTGACTTTC. Translated: CASRGNRHSGANVLTF. V usage is TRBV12-3 or TRBV12-4 and J usage is TRBJ2-6, with D maybe TRBD1 (5 bases). CDR3 length: 16 residues. Trimming took 6 bases from V and 0 from J, leaving 12 bases between them.

The chain is built from TRBV4-1 and TRBJ1-5; D is possibly TRBD1 (5 bases). Germline CDR1 MGHRA, CDR2 YSYEKL. The CDR3 is 16 residues long. The V end lost 0 bases, the J end lost 1 base, and 10 bases lay between the germline ends. CDR3 residues: CASSQEAGGSNQPQHF. The CDR3 region has the DNA TGCGCCAGCAGCCAAGAAGCGGGGGGGAGCAATCAGCCCCAGCATTTT.

This clonotype has ten or more counts. The chain links TRBV12-3 or TRBV12-4 to TRBJ1-2; no clear D gene. V was trimmed by 5 bases and J by 5 bases, leaving 9 bases between them. The CDR3 spans 12 residues. CDR3 in DNA: TGTGCCAGCAGTCCCGAGGTGTATGGCTACACCTTC. This encodes CASSPEVYGYTF.